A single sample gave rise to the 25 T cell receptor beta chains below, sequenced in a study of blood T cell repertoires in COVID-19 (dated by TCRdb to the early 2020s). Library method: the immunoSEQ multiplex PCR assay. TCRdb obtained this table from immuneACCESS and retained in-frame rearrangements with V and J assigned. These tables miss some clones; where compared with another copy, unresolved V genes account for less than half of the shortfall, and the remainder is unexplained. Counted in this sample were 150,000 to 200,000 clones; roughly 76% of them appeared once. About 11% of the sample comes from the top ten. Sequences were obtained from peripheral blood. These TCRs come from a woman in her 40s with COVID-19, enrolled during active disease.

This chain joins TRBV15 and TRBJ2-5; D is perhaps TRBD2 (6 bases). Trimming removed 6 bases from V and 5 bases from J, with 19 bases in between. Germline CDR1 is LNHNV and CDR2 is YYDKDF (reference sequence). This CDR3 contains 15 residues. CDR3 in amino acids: CATSYGRLDGETQYF. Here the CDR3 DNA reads TGTGCCACCAGTTACGGGAGATTGGATGGGGAGACCCAGTACTTC.

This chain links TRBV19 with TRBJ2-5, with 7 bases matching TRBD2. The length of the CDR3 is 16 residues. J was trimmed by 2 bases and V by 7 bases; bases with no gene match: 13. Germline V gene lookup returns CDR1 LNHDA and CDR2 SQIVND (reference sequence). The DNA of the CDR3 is TGTGCCAGTATGGGAAGTCCGGGGGGACCGCAAGAGACCCAGTACTTC. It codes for CASMGSPGGPQETQYF.

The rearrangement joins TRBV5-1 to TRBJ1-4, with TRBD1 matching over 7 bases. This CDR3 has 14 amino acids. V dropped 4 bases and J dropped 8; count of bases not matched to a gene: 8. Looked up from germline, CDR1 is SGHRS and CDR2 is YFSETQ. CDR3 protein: CASSPANRGEKLFF. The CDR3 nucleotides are TGCGCCAGCAGCCCGGCAAACAGGGGCGAAAAACTGTTTTTT.

This chain's CDR3 is CASSLLSTANTGELFF. CDR3 DNA: TGTGCCAGCAGTTTATTGAGCACGGCGAACACCGGGGAGCTGTTTTTT. This chain connects TRBV28 to TRBJ2-2; D gene unclear. The CDR3 runs 16 residues. Germline CDR1 and CDR2: MDHEN and SYDVKM. Between the trimmed V and J ends, which lost 1 base and 0 bases, there was a span of 9 bases.

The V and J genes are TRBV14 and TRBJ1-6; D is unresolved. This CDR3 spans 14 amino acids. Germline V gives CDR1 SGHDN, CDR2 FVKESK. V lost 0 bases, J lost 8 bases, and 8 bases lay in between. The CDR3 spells CASSQESVYSPLHF. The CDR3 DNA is TGTGCCAGCAGCCAAGAGTCTGTATATTCACCCCTCCACTTT. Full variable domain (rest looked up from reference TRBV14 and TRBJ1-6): EAGVTQFPSHSVIEKGQTVTLRCDPISGHDNLYWYRRVMGKEIKFLLHFVKESKQDESGMPNNRFLAERTGGTYSTLKVQPAELEDSGVYFCASSQESVYSPLHFGNGTRLTVT.

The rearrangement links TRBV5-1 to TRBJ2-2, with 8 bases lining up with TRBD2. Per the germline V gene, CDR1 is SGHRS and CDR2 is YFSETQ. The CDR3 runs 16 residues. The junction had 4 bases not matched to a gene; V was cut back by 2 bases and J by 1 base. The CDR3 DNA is TGCGCCAGCAGCTTTAGCGGGATCCAGAACACCGGGGAGCTGTTTTTT. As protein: CASSFSGIQNTGELFF. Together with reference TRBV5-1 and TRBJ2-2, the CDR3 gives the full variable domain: KAGVTQTPRYLIKTRGQQVTLSCSPISGHRSVSWYQQTPGQGLQFLFEYFSETQRNKGNFPGRFSGRQFSNSRSEMNVSTLELGDSALYLCASSFSGIQNTGELFFGEGSRLTVL.

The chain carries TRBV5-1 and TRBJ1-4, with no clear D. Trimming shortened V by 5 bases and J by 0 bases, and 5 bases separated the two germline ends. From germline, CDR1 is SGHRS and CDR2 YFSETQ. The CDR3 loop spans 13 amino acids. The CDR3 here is CASRPTTNEKLFF. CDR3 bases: TGCGCCAGCAGGCCTACAACTAATGAAAAACTGTTTTTT. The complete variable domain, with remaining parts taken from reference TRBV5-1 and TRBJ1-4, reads KAGVTQTPRYLIKTRGQQVTLSCSPISGHRSVSWYQQTPGQGLQFLFEYFSETQRNKGNFPGRFSGRQFSNSRSEMNVSTLELGDSALYLCASRPTTNEKLFFGSGTQLSVL.

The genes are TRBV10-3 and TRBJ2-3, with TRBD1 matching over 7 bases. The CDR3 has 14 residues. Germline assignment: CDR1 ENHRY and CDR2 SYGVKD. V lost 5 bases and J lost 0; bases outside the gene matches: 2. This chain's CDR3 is CAISPGQSTDTQYF. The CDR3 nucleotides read TGTGCCATCAGTCCGGGACAGAGCACAGATACGCAGTATTTT.

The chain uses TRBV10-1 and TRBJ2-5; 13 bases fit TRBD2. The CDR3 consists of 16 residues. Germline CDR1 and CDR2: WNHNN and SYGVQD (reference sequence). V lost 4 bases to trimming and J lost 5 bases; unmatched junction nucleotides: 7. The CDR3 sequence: CASSAGTSGVAETQYF. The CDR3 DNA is TGCGCCAGCAGTGCCGGGACTAGCGGGGTGGCGGAGACCCAGTACTTC.

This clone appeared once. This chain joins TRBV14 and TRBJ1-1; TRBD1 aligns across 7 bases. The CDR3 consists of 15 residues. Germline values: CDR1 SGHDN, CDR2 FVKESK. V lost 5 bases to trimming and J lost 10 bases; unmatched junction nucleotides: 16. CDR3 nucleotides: TGTGCCAGCAGCTCCCTGGACTCAGGGGGTTCGGGAGCTTTCTTT. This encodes CASSSLDSGGSGAFF.

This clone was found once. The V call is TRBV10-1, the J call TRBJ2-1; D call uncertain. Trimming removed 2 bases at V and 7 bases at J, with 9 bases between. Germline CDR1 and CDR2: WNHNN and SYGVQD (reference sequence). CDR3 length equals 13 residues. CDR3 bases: TGCGCCAGCAGTGAGAATGCTATGAATGAGCAGTTCTTC. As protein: CASSENAMNEQFF.

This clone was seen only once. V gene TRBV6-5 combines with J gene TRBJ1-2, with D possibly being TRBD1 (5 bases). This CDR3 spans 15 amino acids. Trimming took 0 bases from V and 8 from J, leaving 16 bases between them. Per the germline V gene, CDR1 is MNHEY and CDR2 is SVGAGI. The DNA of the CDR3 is TGTGCCAGCAGTTACTCGAAAGGCAGGGCTCAGGGCTACACCTTC. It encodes CASSYSKGRAQGYTF.

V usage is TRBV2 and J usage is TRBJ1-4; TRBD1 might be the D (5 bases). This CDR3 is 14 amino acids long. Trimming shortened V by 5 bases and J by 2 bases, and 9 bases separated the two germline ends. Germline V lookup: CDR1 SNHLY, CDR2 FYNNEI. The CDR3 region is CASSSGVTNEKLFF. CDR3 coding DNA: TGTGCCAGCAGTTCGGGGGTCACTAATGAAAAACTGTTTTTT.

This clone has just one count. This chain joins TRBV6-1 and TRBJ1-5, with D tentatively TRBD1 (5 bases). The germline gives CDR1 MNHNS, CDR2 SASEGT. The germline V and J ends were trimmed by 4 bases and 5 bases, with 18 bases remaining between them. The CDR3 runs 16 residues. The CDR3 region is CASSASDIGFHQPQHF. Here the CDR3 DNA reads TGTGCCAGCAGTGCATCGGACATCGGCTTCCATCAGCCCCAGCATTTT.

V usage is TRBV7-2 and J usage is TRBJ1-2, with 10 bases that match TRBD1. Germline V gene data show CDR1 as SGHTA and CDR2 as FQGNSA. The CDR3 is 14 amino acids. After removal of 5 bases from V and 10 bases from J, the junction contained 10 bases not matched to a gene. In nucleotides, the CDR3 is TGTGCCAGCAGCGCCCGACAGGGGGCGCGAGTCTACACCTTC. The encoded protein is CASSARQGARVYTF.

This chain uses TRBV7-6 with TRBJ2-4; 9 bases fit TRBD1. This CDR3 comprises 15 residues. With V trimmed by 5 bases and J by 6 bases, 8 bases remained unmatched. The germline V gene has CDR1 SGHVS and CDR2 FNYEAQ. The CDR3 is CASSPTPGQGNIQYF. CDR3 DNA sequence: TGTGCCAGCAGCCCTACACCGGGACAGGGAAACATTCAGTACTTC.

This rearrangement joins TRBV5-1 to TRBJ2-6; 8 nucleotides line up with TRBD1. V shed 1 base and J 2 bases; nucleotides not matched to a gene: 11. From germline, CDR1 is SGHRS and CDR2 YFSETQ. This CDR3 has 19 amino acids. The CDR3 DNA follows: TGCGCCAGCAGCTTGTGGCCGGCAGGGGGCGCGACTGGGGCCAACGTCCTGACTTTC. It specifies CASSLWPAGGATGANVLTF. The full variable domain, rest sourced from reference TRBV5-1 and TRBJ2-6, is KAGVTQTPRYLIKTRGQQVTLSCSPISGHRSVSWYQQTPGQGLQFLFEYFSETQRNKGNFPGRFSGRQFSNSRSEMNVSTLELGDSALYLCASSLWPAGGATGANVLTFGAGSRLTVL.

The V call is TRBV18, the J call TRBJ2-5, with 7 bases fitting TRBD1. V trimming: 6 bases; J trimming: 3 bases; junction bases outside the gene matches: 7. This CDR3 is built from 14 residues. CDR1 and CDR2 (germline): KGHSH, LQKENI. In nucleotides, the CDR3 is TGTGCCAGCTCCGACTTACAGGGGAAAGAGACCCAGTACTTC. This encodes CASSDLQGKETQYF.

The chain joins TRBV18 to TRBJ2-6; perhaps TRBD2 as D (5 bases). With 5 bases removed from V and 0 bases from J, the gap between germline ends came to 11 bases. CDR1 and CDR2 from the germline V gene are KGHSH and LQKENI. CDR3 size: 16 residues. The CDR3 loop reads CASSTQGSSGANVLTF. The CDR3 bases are TGTGCCAGCTCAACCCAAGGGAGCTCTGGGGCCAACGTCCTGACTTTC.

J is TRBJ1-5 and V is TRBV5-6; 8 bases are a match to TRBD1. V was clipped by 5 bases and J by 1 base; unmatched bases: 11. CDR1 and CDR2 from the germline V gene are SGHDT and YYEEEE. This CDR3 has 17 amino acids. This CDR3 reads CASSLGQVGESNQPQHF. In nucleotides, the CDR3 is TGTGCCAGCAGTCTGGGACAGGTCGGAGAAAGCAATCAGCCCCAGCATTTT.

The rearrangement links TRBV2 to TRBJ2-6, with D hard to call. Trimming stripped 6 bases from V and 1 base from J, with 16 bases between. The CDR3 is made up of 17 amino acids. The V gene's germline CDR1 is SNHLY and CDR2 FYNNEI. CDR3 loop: CASRGSPDTSGANVLTF. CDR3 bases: TGTGCCAGCAGGGGCAGCCCAGATACGTCTGGGGCCAACGTCCTGACTTTC.

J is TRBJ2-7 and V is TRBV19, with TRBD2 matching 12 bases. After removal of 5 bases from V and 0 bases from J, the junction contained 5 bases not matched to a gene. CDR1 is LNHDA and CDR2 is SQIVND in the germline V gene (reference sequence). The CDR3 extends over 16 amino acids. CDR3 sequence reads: CASSFGLAGSSYEQYF. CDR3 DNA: TGTGCCAGTAGTTTCGGACTAGCGGGGAGCTCCTACGAGCAGTACTTC.

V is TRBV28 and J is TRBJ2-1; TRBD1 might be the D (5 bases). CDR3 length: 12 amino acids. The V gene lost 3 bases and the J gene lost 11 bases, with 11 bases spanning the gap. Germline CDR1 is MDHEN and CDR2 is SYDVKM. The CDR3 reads CASSLGQSKQFF. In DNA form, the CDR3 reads TGTGCCAGCAGTTTGGGGCAGTCAAAGCAGTTCTTC.

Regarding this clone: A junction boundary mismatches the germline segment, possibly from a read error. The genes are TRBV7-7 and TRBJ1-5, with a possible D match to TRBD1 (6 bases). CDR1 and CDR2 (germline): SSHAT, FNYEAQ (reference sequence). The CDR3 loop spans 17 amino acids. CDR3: CASSLAGDRRGNQPQHF. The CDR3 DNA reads TGTGCTAGCAGCTTAGCCGGTGACAGGCGGGGCAATCAGCCCCAGCATTTT.

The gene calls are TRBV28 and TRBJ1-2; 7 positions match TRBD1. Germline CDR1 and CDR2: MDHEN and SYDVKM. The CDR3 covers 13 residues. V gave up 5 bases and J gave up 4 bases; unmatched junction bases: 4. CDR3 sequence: CASSQDRSYGYTF. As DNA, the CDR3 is TGTGCCAGCAGTCAGGACAGGTCCTATGGCTACACCTTC.